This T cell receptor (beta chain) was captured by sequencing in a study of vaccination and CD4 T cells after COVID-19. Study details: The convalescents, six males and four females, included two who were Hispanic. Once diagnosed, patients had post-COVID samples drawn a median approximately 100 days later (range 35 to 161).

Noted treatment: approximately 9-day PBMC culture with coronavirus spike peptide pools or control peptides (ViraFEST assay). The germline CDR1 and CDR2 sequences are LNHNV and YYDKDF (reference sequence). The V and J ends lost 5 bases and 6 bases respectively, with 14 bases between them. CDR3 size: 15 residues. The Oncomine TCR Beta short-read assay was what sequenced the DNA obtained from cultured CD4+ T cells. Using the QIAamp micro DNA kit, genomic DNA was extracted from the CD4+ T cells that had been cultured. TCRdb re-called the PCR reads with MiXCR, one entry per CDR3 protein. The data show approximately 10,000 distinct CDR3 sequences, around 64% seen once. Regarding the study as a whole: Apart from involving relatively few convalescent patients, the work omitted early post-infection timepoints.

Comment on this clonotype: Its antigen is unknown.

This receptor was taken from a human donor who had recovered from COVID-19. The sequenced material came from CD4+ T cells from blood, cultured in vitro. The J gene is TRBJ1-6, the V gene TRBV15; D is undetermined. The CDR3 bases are TGTGCCACCAGCGGAGCGGTATCCGTTAATTCACCCCTCCACTTT. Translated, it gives CATSGAVSVNSPLHF. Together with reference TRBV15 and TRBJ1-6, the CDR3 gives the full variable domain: DAMVIQNPRYQVTQFGKPVTLSCSQTLNHNVMYWYQQKSSQAPKLLFHYYDKDFNNEADTPDNFQSRRPNTSFCFLDIRSPGLGDTAMYLCATSGAVSVNSPLHFGNGTRLTVT.